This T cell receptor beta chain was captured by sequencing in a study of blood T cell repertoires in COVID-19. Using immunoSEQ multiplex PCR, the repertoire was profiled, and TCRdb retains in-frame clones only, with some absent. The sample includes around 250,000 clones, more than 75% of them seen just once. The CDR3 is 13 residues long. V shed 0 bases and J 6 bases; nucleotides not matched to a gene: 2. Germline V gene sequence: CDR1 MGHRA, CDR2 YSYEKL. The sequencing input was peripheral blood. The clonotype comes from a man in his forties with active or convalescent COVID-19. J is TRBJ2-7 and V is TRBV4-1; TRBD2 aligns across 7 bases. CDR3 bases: TGCGCCAGCAGCCAAGAGCCTAGCGGCGAGCAGTACTTC. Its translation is CASSQEPSGEQYF.